This record looks at one T cell receptor beta chain sequence and its context. What it recognizes is unknown. This sample stems from a study of T cell responses to AZD1222 COVID-19 vaccine. Findings of the study overall: Females made up more of the donors, who were largely white British, and clonal diversity may have come out too low.

The CDR3 length is 11 residues. CDR1 and CDR2 from the germline V gene are LGHDT and YNNKEL (reference sequence). Germline trimming cut 4 bases from V and 8 bases from J; bases unmatched to any gene: 1. The protocol was immunoSEQ multiplex PCR, while the TCRdb copy is restricted to in-frame clones and leaves out a portion. This table holds around 210,000 clones, about 94% found once. The V gene is TRBV3-1 (or the pseudogene TRBV3-2), the J gene TRBJ1-2; 7 nucleotides agree with TRBD1. The TCR comes from an adult who received the MenACWY meningococcal vaccine as a control. Sequencing was performed on peripheral blood, taken 28 days after the second dose of the MenACWY control vaccine. Here the CDR3 DNA reads TGTGCCAGCAGCCGGACAGGAGGCTACACCTTC. Protein product: CASSRTGGYTF.